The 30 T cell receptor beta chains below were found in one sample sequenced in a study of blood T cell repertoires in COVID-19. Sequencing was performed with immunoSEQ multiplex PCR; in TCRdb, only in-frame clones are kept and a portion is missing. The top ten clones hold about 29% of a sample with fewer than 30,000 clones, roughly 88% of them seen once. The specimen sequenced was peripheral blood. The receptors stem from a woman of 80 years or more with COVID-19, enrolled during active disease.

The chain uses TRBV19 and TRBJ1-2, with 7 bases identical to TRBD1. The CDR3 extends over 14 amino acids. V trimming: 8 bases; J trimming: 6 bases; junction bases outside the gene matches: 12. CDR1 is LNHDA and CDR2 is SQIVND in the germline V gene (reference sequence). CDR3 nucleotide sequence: TGTGCCAGTGTACGGGACAGAACTTGGGATGGCTACACCTTC. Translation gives CASVRDRTWDGYTF.

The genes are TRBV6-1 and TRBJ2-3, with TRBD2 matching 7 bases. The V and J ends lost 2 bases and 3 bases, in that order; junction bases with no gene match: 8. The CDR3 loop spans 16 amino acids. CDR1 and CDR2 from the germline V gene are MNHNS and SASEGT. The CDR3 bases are TGTGCCAGCAGTGAAAGAACGGGGGGTGGGACAGATACGCAGTATTTT. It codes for CASSERTGGGTDTQYF.

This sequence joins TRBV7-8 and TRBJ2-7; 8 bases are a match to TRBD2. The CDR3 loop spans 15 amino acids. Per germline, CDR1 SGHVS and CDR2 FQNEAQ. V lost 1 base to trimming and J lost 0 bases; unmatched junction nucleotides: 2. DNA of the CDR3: TGTGCCAGCAGCTTAGAGCGGGGGAGCTCCTACGAGCAGTACTTC. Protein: CASSLERGSSYEQYF.

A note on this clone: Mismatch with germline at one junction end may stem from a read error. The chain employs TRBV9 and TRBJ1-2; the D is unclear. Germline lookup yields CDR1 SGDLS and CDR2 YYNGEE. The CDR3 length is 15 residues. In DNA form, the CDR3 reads TGTGCCAGCAGCGTACGGCCAGAGACTAACTATGGCTACACCTTT. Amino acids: CASSVRPETNYGYTF.

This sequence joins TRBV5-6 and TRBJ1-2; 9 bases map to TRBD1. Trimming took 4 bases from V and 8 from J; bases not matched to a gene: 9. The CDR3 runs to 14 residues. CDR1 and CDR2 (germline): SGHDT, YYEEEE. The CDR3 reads CASSLGQGRKGYTF. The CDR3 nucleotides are TGTGCCAGCAGCCTCGGACAGGGGCGAAAAGGCTACACCTTC.

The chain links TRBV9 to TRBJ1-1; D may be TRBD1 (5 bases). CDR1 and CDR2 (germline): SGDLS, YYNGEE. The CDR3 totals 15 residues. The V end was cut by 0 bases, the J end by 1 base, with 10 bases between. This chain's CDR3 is CASSVVGGRNTEAFF. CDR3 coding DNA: TGTGCCAGCAGCGTAGTGGGGGGTAGGAACACTGAAGCTTTCTTT.

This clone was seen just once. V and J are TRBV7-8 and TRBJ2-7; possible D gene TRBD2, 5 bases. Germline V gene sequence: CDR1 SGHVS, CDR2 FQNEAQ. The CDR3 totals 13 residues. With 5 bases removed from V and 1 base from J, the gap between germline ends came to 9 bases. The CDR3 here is CASSLGESYEQYF. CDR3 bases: TGTGCCAGCAGCCTGGGAGAGTCCTACGAGCAGTACTTC.

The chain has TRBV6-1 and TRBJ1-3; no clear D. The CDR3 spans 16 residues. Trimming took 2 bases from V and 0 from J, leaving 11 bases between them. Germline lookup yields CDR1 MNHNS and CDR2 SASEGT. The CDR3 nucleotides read TGTGCCAGCAGTGAATACGTTGACACCTCTGGAAACACCATATATTTT. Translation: CASSEYVDTSGNTIYF.

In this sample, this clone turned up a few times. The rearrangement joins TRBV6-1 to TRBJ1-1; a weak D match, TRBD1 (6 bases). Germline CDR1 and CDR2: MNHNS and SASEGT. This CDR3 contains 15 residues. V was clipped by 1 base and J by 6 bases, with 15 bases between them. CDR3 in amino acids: CASSEVAQGSSEAFF. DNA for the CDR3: TGTGCCAGCAGTGAAGTAGCACAGGGTTCGTCTGAAGCTTTCTTT.

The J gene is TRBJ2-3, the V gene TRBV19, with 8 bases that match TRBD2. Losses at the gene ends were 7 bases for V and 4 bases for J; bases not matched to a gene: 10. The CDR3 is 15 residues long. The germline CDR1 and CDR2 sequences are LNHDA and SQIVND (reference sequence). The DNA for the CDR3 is TGTGCCAGTAACTCGGGACTAGTTGGGGCAGATACGCAGTATTTT. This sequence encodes CASNSGLVGADTQYF.

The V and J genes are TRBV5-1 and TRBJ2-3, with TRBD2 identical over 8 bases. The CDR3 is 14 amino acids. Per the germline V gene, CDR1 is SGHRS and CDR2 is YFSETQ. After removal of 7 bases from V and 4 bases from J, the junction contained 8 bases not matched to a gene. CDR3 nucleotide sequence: TGCGCCAGCTACACGGGGGGGCTAGCAGATACGCAGTATTTT. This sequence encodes CASYTGGLADTQYF.

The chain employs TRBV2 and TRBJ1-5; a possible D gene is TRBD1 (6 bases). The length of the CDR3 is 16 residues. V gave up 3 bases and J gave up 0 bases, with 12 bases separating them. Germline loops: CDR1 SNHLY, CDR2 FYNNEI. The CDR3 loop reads CASSDLTGYSNQPQHF. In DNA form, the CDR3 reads TGTGCCAGCAGTGACCTGACAGGTTATAGCAATCAGCCCCAGCATTTT.

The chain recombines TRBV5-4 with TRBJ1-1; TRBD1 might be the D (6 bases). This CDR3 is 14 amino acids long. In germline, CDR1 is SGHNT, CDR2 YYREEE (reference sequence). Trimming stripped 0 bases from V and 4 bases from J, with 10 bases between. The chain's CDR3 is CASSLGTVGTEAFF. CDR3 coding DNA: TGTGCCAGCAGCTTGGGGACAGTCGGCACTGAAGCTTTCTTT. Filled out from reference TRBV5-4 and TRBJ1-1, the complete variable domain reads ETGVTQSPTHLIKTRGQQVTLRCSSQSGHNTVSWYQQALGQGPQFIFQYYREEENGRGNFPPRFSGLQFPNYSSELNVNALELDDSALYLCASSLGTVGTEAFFGQGTRLTVV.

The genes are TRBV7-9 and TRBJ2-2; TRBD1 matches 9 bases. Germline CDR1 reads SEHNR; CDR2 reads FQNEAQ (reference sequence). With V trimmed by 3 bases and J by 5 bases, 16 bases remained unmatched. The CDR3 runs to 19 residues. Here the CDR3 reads CASSFDFGVGTGRTGELFF. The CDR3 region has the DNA TGTGCCAGCAGCTTTGATTTCGGGGTCGGGACAGGGAGAACCGGGGAGCTGTTTTTT.

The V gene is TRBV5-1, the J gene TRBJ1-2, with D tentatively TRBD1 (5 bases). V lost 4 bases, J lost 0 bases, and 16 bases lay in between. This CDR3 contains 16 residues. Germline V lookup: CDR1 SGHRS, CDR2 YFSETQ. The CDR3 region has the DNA TGCGCCAGCAGCGGAAAACAGGAGTCAGCTAACTATGGCTACACCTTC. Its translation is CASSGKQESANYGYTF.

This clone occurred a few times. The CDR3 reads CASTTGGIRIDEQFF. The CDR3 nucleotides are TGTGCCAGTACCACGGGTGGTATTAGGATTGATGAGCAGTTCTTC. The rearrangement links TRBV19 to TRBJ2-1, with D uncertain. Germline lookup yields CDR1 LNHDA and CDR2 SQIVND (reference sequence). The CDR3 contains 15 residues. V shed 7 bases and J shed 8 bases, with 21 bases lying between them.

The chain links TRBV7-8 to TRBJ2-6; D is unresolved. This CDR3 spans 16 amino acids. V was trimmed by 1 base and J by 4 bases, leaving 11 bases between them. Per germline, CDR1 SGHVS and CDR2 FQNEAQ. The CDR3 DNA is TGTGCCAGCAGCTTAGAAGCCATAGTGGGGGCCAACGTCCTGACTTTC. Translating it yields CASSLEAIVGANVLTF.

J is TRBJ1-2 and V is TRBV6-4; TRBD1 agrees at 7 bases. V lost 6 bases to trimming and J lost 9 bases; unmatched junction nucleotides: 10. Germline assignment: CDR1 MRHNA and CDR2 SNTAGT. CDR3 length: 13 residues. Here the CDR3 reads CASSPGQAGSYTF. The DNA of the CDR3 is TGTGCCAGCAGCCCCGGACAGGCGGGTAGCTACACCTTC.

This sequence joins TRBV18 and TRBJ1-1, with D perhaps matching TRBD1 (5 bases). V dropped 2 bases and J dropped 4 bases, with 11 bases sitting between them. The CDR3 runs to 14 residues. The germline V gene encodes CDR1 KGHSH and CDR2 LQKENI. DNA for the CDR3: TGTGCCAGCTCACCAGGGGGGTCTGGCACTGAAGCTTTCTTT. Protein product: CASSPGGSGTEAFF.

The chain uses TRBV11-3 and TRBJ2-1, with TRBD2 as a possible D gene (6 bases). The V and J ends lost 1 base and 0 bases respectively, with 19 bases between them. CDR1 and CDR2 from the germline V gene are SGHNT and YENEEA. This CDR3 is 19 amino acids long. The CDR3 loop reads CASSLGRGVGGSSYNEQFF. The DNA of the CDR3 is TGTGCCAGCAGCTTAGGGCGGGGAGTTGGGGGAAGCTCCTACAATGAGCAGTTCTTC.

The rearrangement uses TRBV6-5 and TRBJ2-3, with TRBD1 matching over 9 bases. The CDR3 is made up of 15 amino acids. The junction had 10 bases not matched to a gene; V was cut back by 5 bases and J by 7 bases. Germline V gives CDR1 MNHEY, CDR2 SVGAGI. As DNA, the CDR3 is TGTGCCAGCAGTCAATCCGGGACAGGGCCCCATACGCAGTATTTT. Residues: CASSQSGTGPHTQYF.

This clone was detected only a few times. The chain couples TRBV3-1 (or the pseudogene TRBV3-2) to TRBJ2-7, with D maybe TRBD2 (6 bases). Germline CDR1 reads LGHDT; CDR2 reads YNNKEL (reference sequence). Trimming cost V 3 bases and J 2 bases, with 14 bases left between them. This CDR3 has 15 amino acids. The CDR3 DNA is TGTGCCAGCAGCCAGGCCGGGGGAGGTACCTACGAGCAGTACTTC. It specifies CASSQAGGGTYEQYF.

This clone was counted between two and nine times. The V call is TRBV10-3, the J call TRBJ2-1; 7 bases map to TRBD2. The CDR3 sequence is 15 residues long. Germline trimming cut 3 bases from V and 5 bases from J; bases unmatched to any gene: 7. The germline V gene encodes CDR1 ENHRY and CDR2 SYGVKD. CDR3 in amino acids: CAISDRAGTHNEQFF. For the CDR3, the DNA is TGTGCCATCAGTGACCGAGCGGGGACCCACAATGAGCAGTTCTTC.

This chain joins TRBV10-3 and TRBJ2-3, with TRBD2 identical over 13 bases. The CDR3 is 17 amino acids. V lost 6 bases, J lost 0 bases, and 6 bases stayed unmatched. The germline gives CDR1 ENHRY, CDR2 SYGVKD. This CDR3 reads CAISRLAGGTSTDTQYF. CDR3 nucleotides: TGTGCCATCAGCCGACTAGCGGGGGGAACTAGCACAGATACGCAGTATTTT.

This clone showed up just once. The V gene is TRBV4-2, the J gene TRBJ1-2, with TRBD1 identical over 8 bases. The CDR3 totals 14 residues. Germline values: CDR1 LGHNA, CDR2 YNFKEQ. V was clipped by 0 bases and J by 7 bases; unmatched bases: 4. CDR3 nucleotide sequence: TGTGCCAGCAGCCAAGACAGGGGGCGCGGTGGCTACACCTTC. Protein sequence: CASSQDRGRGGYTF.

CDR3 amino acids: CASRRTGIYNEQFF. The CDR3 bases are TGTGCCAGCAGGAGGACAGGGATTTACAATGAGCAGTTCTTC. The chain is built from TRBV2 and TRBJ2-1; TRBD1 matches at 8 bases. V dropped 6 bases and J dropped 4; count of bases not matched to a gene: 5. There are 14 residues in the CDR3. CDR1 is SNHLY and CDR2 is FYNNEI in the germline V gene.

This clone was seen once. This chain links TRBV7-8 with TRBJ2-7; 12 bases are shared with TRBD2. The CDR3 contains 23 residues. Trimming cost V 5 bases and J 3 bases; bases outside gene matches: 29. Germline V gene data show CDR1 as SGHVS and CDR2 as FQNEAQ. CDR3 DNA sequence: TGTGCCAGCAGCCCACCGGGACTTGGGGGGCAGACTAGCGGGGGAGCCTTATTCTACGAGCAGTACTTC. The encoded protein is CASSPPGLGGQTSGGALFYEQYF.

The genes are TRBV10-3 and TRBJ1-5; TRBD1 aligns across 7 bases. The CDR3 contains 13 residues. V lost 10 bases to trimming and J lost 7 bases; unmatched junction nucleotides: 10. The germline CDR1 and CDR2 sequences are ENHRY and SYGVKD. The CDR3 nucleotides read TGTGCCAGCGACAACAGGGGAGGACAGCCCCAGCATTTT. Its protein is CASDNRGGQPQHF.

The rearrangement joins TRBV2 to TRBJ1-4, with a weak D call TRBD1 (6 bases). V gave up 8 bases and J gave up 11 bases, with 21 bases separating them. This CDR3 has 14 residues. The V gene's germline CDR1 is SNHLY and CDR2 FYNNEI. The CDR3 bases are TGTGCCAGCTGCGAGACAGGATCTCGTCAGAAACTGTTTTTT. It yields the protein CASCETGSRQKLFF.

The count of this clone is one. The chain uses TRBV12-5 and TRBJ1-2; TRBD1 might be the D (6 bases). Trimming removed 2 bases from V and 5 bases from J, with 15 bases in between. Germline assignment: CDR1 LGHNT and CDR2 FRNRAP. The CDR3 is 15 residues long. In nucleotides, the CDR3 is TGTGCTAGTGGTTTGCCTTCGGGACAAGCATATGGCTACACCTTC. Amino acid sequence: CASGLPSGQAYGYTF. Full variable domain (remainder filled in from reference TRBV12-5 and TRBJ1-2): DARVTQTPRHKVTEMGQEVTMRCQPILGHNTVFWYRQTMMQGLELLAYFRNRAPLDDSGMPKDRFSAEMPDATLATLKIQPSEPRDSAVYFCASGLPSGQAYGYTFGSGTRLTVV.